This TCR beta chain was recovered during a study of T-cell memory formation after mild COVID-19. TCRdb re-analysed the 5' RACE reads in MiXCR, keeping a single row per CDR3 protein. The sample lists approximately 290,000 distinct CDR3 sequences, approximately 8.4% occurring once. This CDR3 region has 17 residues. J lost 2 bases, V lost 6 bases, and 14 bases had no gene match. Germline V CDR1 and CDR2: DFQATT, SNEGSKA (reference sequence). Findings and limits, study-wide: Clones contracting across day 15 to 85 had a balanced CD4/CD8 profile; later expanding clones leaned CD4+.

On this clonotype: Antigen: not known.

The TCR comes from a man aged 18-30 years who had mild COVID-19 (a few samples of this study predate the infection). Cell type and time point are not known. The chain couples TRBV20-1 to TRBJ2-3, with 10 bases that match TRBD1. Sequenced sample: PBMCs or a T cell subset sorted from them (not recorded which). The CDR3 DNA reads as TGCAGTGCCATCAGCCGGGACAGGGGCCTCAACACAGATACGCAGTATTTT. It translates to CSAISRDRGLNTDTQYF.